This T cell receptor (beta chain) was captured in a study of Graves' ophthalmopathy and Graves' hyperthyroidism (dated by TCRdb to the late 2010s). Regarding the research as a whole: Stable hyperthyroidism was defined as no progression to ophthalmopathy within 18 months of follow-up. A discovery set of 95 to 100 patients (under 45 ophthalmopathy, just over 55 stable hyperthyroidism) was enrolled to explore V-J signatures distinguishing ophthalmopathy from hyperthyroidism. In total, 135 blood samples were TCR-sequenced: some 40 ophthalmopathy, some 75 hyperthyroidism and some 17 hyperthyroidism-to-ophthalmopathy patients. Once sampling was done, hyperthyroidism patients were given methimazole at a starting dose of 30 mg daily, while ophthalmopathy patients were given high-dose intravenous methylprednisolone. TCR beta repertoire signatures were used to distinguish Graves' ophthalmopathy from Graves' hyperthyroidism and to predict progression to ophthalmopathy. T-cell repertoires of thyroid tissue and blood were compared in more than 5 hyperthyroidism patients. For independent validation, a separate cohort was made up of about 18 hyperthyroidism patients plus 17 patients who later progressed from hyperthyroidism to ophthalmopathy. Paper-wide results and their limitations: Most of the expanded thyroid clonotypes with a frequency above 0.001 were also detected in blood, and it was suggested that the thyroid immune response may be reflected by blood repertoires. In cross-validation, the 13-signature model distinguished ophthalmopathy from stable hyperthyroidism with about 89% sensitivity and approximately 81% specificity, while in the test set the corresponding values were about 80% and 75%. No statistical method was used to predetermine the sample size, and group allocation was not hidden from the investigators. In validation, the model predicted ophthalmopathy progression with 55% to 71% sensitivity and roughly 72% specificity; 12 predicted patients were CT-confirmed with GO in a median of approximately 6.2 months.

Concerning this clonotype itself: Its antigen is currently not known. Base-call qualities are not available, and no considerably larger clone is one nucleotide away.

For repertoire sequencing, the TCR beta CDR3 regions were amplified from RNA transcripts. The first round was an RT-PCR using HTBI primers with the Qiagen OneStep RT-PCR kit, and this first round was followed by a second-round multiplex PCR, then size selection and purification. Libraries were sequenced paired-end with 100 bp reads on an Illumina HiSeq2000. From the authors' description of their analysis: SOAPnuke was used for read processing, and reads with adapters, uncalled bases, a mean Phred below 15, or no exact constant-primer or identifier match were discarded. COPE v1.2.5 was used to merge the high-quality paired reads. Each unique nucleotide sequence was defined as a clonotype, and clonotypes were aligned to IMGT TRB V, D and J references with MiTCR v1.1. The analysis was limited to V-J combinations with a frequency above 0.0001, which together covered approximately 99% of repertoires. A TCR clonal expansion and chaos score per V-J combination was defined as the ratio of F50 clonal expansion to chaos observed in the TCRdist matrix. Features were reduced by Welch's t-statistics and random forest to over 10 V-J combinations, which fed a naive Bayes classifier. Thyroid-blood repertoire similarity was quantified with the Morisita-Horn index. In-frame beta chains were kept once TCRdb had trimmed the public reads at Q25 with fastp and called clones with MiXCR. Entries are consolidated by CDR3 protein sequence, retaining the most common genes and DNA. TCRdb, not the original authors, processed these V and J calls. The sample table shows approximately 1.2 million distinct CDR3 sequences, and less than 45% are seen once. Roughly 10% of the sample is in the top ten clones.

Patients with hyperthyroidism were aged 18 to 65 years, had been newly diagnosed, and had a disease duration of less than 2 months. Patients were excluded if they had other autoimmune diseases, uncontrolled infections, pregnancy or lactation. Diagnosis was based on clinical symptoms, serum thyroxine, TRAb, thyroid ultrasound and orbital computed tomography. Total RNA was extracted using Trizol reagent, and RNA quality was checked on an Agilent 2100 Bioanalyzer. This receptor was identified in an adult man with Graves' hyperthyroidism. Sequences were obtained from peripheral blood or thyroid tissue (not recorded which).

This receptor carries the CDR3 CASSRGEGSAEAFF. Read as DNA, the sequence is TGTGCCAGCAGCCGCGGGGAGGGGAGTGCTGAAGCTTTCTTT. This receptor chain uses TRBV7-9 and TRBJ1-1; the D gene is possibly TRBD1, with 5 bases matching. CDR1 is given as SEHNR and CDR2 as FQNEAQ, both from the germline V gene (reference sequence). The CDR3 runs 14 amino acids, cysteine and phenylalanine included. This entry keeps only the CDR3 DNA: 42 bases, framed from base 1. Trimming at the junction amounts to 5 bases on V and 6 bases on J, and the germline ends lie 16 bases apart.